The clone carrying this T cell receptor beta chain was seen a single time. What it binds is unknown. TCR beta CDR3 regions were amplified from RNA. The study used the HTBI primer set for a first-round RT-PCR of the TCR CDR3. TCRdb passed the multiplex PCR reads through MiXCR, listing each CDR3 protein once. This sample has 800,000 or so distinct CDR3 sequences; 35% to 45% occur once, and the top ten carry 7.5% to 9.5%. CDR1 is SGDLS, CDR2 YYNGEE, per germline. The length of the CDR3 is 14 residues. The V segment lost 5 bases and the J segment 6 bases; nucleotides outside the gene matches: 4. The data were taken from a study of T cells in Graves' hyperthyroidism and ophthalmopathy. General study points: Most clonotypes expanded in thyroid above 0.001 were likewise present in blood.

Graves' hyperthyroidism was deemed stable absent ophthalmopathy progression within 18 months. Newly diagnosed hyperthyroidism patients aged 18 to 65 years had disease lasting under 2 months. This sample holds PBMCs from 9.5 to 10 ml fresh peripheral blood. This clonotype was sampled from a man aged 18 to 30 with Graves' hyperthyroidism. The gene calls are TRBV9 and TRBJ2-2; 10 bases align to TRBD2. Material for sequencing was blood. DNA for the CDR3: TGTGCCAGCAGGCTAGCGGGAGAGCCCGGGGAGCTGTTTTTT. It yields the protein CASRLAGEPGELFF.